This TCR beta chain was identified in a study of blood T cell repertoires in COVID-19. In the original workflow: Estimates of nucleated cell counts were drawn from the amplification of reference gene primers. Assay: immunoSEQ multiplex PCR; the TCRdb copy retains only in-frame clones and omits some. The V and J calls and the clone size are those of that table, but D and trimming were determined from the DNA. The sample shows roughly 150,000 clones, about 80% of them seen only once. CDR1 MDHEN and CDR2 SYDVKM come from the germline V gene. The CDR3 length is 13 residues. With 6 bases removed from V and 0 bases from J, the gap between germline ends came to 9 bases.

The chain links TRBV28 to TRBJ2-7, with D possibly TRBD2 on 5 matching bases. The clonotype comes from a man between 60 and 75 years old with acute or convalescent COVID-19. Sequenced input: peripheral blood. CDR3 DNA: TGTGCCAGCAGGGCGGGCAACTCCTACGAGCAGTACTTC. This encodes CASRAGNSYEQYF.